What follows are 27 T cell receptor beta chains derived from one specimen sequenced in a study of blood T cell repertoires in COVID-19 (dated by TCRdb to between 2020 and 2021). Preparation of the library involved the immunoSEQ multiplex PCR assay. The table comes from immuneACCESS by way of TCRdb, which keeps in-frame sequences with V and J called. Part of the clones is missing from these tables; in studies checked, under half for an unresolved V gene and the rest for unknown reasons. Recorded for this sample are 35,000 to 45,000 clones; about 85% of them occurred a single time. Of the sample, roughly 5.3% falls within the top ten clones. The sequenced material came from peripheral blood. These receptors were collected from a man aged 50 or older with active COVID-19.

The V call is TRBV18, the J call TRBJ2-7; 9 nucleotides align to TRBD1. Germline lookup yields CDR1 KGHSH and CDR2 LQKENI. This CDR3 is 14 amino acids long. Unmatched junction bases numbered 3, after V lost 1 base and J lost 5 bases. Here the CDR3 reads CASSPLRTGDEQYF. The DNA of the CDR3 is TGTGCCAGCTCACCACTCAGGACAGGGGACGAGCAGTACTTC.

The chain carries TRBV29-1 and TRBJ1-2; the D gene is possibly TRBD1 (6 bases). The V gene lost 0 bases and the J gene lost 2 bases, with 22 bases spanning the gap. Germline V CDR1 and CDR2: SQVTM, ANQGSEA. The CDR3 length is 18 residues. The CDR3 nucleotides read TGCAGCGTTGAAGATCGCGGGGGGGCCAGGGGTTGGAACTATGGCTACACCTTC. It yields the protein CSVEDRGGARGWNYGYTF.

The rearrangement joins TRBV28 to TRBJ1-5, with D perhaps TRBD1 (6 bases). CDR3 length equals 15 residues. Trimming pared 6 bases from V and 3 bases from J, leaving 15 bases between. Per germline, CDR1 MDHEN and CDR2 SYDVKM. CDR3 sequence: CASSPQGWDNQPQHF. The CDR3 DNA reads as TGTGCCAGCAGCCCACAGGGATGGGACAATCAGCCCCAGCATTTT.

This chain links TRBV4-2 with TRBJ1-4, with 7 bases lining up with TRBD1. Germline CDR1 and CDR2: LGHNA and YNFKEQ. This CDR3 region has 15 residues. V was clipped by 3 bases and J by 7 bases; unmatched bases: 8. This chain's CDR3 is CASSQVRGQGEKLFF. The CDR3 nucleotides read TGTGCCAGCAGCCAGGTGAGGGGGCAAGGTGAAAAACTGTTTTTT.

The chain employs TRBV29-1 and TRBJ2-3, with 10 bases identical to TRBD2. The CDR3 runs 14 residues. The germline V gene has CDR1 SQVTM and CDR2 ANQGSEA. V lost 7 bases, J lost 6 bases, and 10 bases stayed unmatched. The CDR3 region is CSGRGLAGVDTQYF. In DNA, the CDR3 is TGCAGCGGCAGGGGCCTAGCGGGAGTGGATACGCAGTATTTT.

V gene TRBV7-8 combines with J gene TRBJ1-5; TRBD1 agrees at 9 bases. Germline-derived CDR1 and CDR2 are SGHVS and FQNEAQ. V lost 5 bases and J lost 4; bases outside the gene matches: 6. The CDR3 loop spans 15 amino acids. Here the CDR3 DNA reads TGTGCCAGCAGCCTTAGGACAGGGGATAATCAGCCCCAGCATTTT. The encoded protein is CASSLRTGDNQPQHF.

The chain is built from TRBV11-3 and TRBJ2-3, with D perhaps matching TRBD1 (7 bases). CDR3 length equals 15 residues. Trimming shortened V by 5 bases and J by 3 bases, and 15 bases separated the two germline ends. The V gene's germline CDR1 is SGHNT and CDR2 YENEEA. The CDR3, as DNA: TGTGCCAGCAGCCCCGGAGGGGGCATTACAGATACGCAGTATTTT. It codes for CASSPGGGITDTQYF.

J is TRBJ2-7 and V is TRBV7-2; tentative D call: TRBD2 (6 bases). CDR1 and CDR2 (germline): SGHTA, FQGNSA. The CDR3 spans 16 residues. Deletions cut 1 base from V and 3 bases from J, with 16 bases between. CDR3 DNA sequence: TGTGCCAGCAGCTTAGGGGTCGGGACTTCCCACTACGAGCAGTACTTC. It translates to CASSLGVGTSHYEQYF.

This chain uses TRBV9 with TRBJ2-5, with D possibly TRBD2 on 5 matching bases. Germline CDR1 reads SGDLS; CDR2 reads YYNGEE. The CDR3 length is 14 residues. Trimming removed 0 bases at V and 4 bases at J, with 10 bases between. CDR3 coding DNA: TGTGCCAGCAGCGTAGAGGTAGGGAGAGAGACCCAGTACTTC. It specifies CASSVEVGRETQYF.

This sequence joins TRBV6-2 or TRBV6-3 and TRBJ2-7; weak D call: TRBD1 (6 bases). CDR3 length: 17 residues. The V end lost 4 bases, the J end lost 7 bases, and 26 bases lay between the germline ends. CDR1 and CDR2 from the germline V gene are MNHEY and SVGEGT. The CDR3 region has the DNA TGTGCCAGCAGTTCGTTTCCCGGGACATACTTTCTACGAGAGCAGTACTTC. It codes for CASSSFPGTYFLREQYF.

This clone was picked up a small number of times. J is TRBJ2-5 and V is TRBV5-4; 9 nucleotides agree with TRBD2. CDR1 is SGHNT, CDR2 YYREEE, per germline (reference sequence). The ends lost 5 bases at V and 7 bases at J; junction bases unmatched: 21. The CDR3 sequence is 18 residues long. The DNA of the CDR3 is TGTGCCAGCAGGCCCTCTCTTGCGGGGGGGCCTGCGGATGGGACCCAGTACTTC. Its translation is CASRPSLAGGPADGTQYF. Supplemented by reference TRBV5-4 and TRBJ2-5, the full variable domain reads ETGVTQSPTHLIKTRGQQVTLRCSSQSGHNTVSWYQQALGQGPQFIFQYYREEENGRGNFPPRFSGLQFPNYSSELNVNALELDDSALYLCASRPSLAGGPADGTQYFGPGTRLLVL.

V is TRBV3-1 (or the pseudogene TRBV3-2) and J is TRBJ2-7; no definite D call. The CDR3 is 13 residues long. CDR1 LGHDT and CDR2 YNNKEL come from the germline V gene (reference sequence). V dropped 6 bases and J dropped 1 base, with 10 bases sitting between them. CDR3 region: CASRQPPSYEQYF. As DNA, the CDR3 is TGTGCCAGCAGACAACCCCCGTCCTACGAGCAGTACTTC.

The J gene is TRBJ2-1, the V gene TRBV21-1; TRBD1 was called by the table and not checked on the DNA. TRBV21-1 is flagged as a pseudogene. CDR3 length: 16 residues. This CDR3 is CASSPRLTGAYNEQFF. CDR3 nucleotide sequence: TGTGCCAGCAGCCCGCGGTTGACAGGGGCCTACAATGAGCAGTTCTTC.

The V gene is TRBV7-8, the J gene TRBJ1-1; possibly TRBD1 for D (5 bases). This CDR3 has 17 residues. Per the germline V gene, CDR1 is SGHVS and CDR2 is FQNEAQ. The V end lost 0 bases, the J end lost 0 bases, and 14 bases lay between the germline ends. The CDR3 DNA reads as TGTGCCAGCAGCTTAGCGCGATGGGCAGGGATGAACACTGAAGCTTTCTTT. As protein: CASSLARWAGMNTEAFF.

The count of this clone is one. This sequence joins TRBV5-1 and TRBJ2-3; D is unclear. The CDR3 sequence is 15 residues long. Per the germline V gene, CDR1 is SGHRS and CDR2 is YFSETQ. V was cut by 1 base and J by 1 base, with 10 bases left in between. This CDR3 is CASSLSGYRTDTQYF. As DNA, the CDR3 is TGCGCCAGCAGCTTGTCCGGTTATCGCACAGATACGCAGTATTTT.

The chain couples TRBV28 to TRBJ2-3, with 7 bases fitting TRBD2. Germline trimming cut 5 bases from V and 2 bases from J; bases unmatched to any gene: 7. CDR1 is MDHEN and CDR2 is SYDVKM in the germline V gene. This CDR3 is built from 15 residues. The DNA for the CDR3 is TGTGCCAGCAGTCTCTTAGCGGGCCTCACAGATACGCAGTATTTT. Residues: CASSLLAGLTDTQYF.

J is TRBJ1-1 and V is TRBV18; D call uncertain. V lost 3 bases and J 5 bases, leaving 10 bases between the germline ends. The CDR3 totals 13 residues. Germline V gene sequence: CDR1 KGHSH, CDR2 LQKENI. Written as DNA, the CDR3 is TGTGCCAGCTCACCTCTTAGCGGGACTGAAGCTTTCTTT. Translated: CASSPLSGTEAFF.

The genes are TRBV24-1 and TRBJ2-1; 12 nucleotides agree with TRBD2. The J segment lost 7 bases and the V segment lost 4 bases, leaving 7 bases of the junction unmatched. The CDR3 has 16 amino acids. Germline V gene lookup returns CDR1 KGHDR and CDR2 SFDVKD. The CDR3 sequence is CATSDPSGGDGNEQFF. The CDR3 DNA follows: TGTGCCACCAGTGACCCTAGCGGGGGGGATGGGAATGAGCAGTTCTTC.

The chain links TRBV13 to TRBJ1-2, with 7 bases matching TRBD1. Germline V lookup: CDR1 PRHDT, CDR2 FYEKMQ (reference sequence). CDR3 length equals 16 residues. Unmatched junction bases numbered 13, after V lost 5 bases and J lost 4 bases. CDR3 in DNA: TGTGCCAGCAGCCAGGGGTCTGGGACAGAGGGCTATGGCTACACCTTC. Translation gives CASSQGSGTEGYGYTF.

This chain joins TRBV5-4 and TRBJ1-6; D is unclear. The germline CDR1 and CDR2 sequences are SGHNT and YYREEE (reference sequence). V dropped 3 bases and J dropped 6 bases, with 10 bases sitting between them. CDR3 length: 14 amino acids. The CDR3 DNA is TGTGCCAGCAGCTCGGTGCTAGCTAATTCACCCCTCCACTTT. Its translation is CASSSVLANSPLHF.

The J gene is TRBJ2-2, the V gene TRBV13, with a tentative D call TRBD2 (5 bases). This CDR3 is built from 15 residues. CDR1 and CDR2 (germline): PRHDT, FYEKMQ (reference sequence). The V end lost 0 bases, the J end lost 7 bases, and 12 bases lay between the germline ends. The CDR3 protein is CASSLGGSRIGELFF. In DNA form, the CDR3 reads TGTGCCAGCAGCTTAGGTGGGAGCCGGATCGGGGAGCTGTTTTTT.

The chain carries TRBV5-1 and TRBJ2-2, with a tentative D call TRBD2 (6 bases). Germline CDR1 SGHRS, CDR2 YFSETQ. With 4 bases removed from V and 4 bases from J, the gap between germline ends came to 14 bases. This CDR3 is 15 amino acids long. CDR3 DNA: TGCGCCAGCAGCGACGGGAGAGCGAGCACCGGGGAGCTGTTTTTT. This translates into CASSDGRASTGELFF.

The V gene is TRBV7-3, the J gene TRBJ2-1; perhaps TRBD2 as D (5 bases). The CDR3 loop spans 15 amino acids. The V gene lost 0 bases and the J gene lost 5 bases, with 11 bases spanning the gap. CDR1 and CDR2 (germline): SGHTA, FQGTGA. CDR3 nucleotide sequence: TGTGCCAGCAGCTTAACGGGGTTCGGGAACAATGAGCAGTTCTTC. Its translation: CASSLTGFGNNEQFF.

This clone appeared a few times. The gene calls are TRBV4-2 and TRBJ1-6; 7 bases line up with TRBD1. Germline V gene sequence: CDR1 LGHNA, CDR2 YNFKEQ. V lost 0 bases and J lost 10; bases outside the gene matches: 9. The CDR3 has 16 amino acids. The CDR3 nucleotides read TGTGCCAGCAGCCAAGATCTGGAGGGGGCGTCCTCACCCCTCCACTTT. Protein product: CASSQDLEGASSPLHF.

The rearrangement uses TRBV7-8 and TRBJ2-3; TRBD2 matches 14 bases. V trimming: 6 bases; J trimming: 5 bases; junction bases outside the gene matches: 7. The CDR3 sequence is 16 residues long. Germline CDR1 and CDR2: SGHVS and FQNEAQ. CDR3 region: CASRLLTSGRVDTQYF. The CDR3 coding sequence is TGTGCCAGCAGGTTGCTGACTAGCGGGAGGGTAGATACGCAGTATTTT.

This clone appeared once. The chain uses TRBV12-3 or TRBV12-4 and TRBJ2-1; D is possibly TRBD1 (5 bases). Deletions cut 10 bases from V and 6 bases from J, with 13 bases between. The CDR3 is 12 residues long. The CDR3 loop reads CAISAGRNEQFF. CDR3 in DNA: TGTGCCATTTCGGCAGGGCGCAATGAGCAGTTCTTC.

The gene calls are TRBV6-5 and TRBJ2-3; maybe TRBD1 (5 bases). Germline V gene sequence: CDR1 MNHEY, CDR2 SVGAGI. This CDR3 is 13 amino acids long. Trimming stripped 6 bases from V and 2 bases from J, with 9 bases between. The CDR3 is CASSWGPTDTQYF. CDR3 bases: TGTGCCAGCAGCTGGGGCCCCACAGATACGCAGTATTTT.